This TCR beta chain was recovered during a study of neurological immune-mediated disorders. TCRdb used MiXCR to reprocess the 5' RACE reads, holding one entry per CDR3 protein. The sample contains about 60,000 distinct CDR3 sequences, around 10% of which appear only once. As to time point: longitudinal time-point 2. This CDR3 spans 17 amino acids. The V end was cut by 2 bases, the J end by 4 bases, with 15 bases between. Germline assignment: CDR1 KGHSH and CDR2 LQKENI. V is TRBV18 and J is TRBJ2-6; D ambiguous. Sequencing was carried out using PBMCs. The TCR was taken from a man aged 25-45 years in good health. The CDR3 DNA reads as TGTGCCAGCTCACCAAGGGAAGGGCAGGAAGGGGCCAACGTCCTGACTTTC. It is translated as CASSPREGQEGANVLTF.